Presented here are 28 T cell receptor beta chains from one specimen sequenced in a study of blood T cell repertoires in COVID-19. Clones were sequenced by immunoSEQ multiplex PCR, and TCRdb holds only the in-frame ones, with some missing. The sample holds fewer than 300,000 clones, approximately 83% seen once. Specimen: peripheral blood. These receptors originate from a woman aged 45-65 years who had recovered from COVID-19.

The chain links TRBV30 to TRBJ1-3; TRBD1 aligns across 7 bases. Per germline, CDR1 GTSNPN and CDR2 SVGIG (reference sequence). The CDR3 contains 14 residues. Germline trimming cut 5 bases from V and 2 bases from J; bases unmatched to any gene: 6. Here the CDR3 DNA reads TGTGCCTGGGAACAGGGGCTGGCTGGAAACACCATATATTTT. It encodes CAWEQGLAGNTIYF.

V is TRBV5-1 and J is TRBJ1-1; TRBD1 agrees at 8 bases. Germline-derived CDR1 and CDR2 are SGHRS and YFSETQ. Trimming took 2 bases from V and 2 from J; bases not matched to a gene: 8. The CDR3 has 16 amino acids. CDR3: CASSLLIQGGNTEAFF. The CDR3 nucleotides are TGCGCCAGCAGCTTACTGATACAGGGGGGCAACACTGAAGCTTTCTTT.

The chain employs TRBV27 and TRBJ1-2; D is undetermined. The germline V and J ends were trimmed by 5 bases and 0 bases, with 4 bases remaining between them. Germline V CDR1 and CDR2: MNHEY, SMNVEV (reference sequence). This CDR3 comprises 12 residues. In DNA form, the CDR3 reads TGTGCCAGCAGTCCAACTAACTATGGCTACACCTTC. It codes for CASSPTNYGYTF.

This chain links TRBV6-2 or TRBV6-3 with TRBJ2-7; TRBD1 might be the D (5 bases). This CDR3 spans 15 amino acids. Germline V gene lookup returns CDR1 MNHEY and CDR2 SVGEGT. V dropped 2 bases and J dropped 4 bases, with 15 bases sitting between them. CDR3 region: CASSYELARVYEQYF. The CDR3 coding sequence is TGTGCCAGCAGTTACGAATTGGCCAGGGTGTACGAGCAGTACTTC.

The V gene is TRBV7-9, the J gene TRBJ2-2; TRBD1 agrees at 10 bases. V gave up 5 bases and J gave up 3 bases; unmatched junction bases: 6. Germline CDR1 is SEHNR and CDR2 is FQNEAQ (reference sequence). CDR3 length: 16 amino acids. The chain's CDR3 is CASSRQGAAYTGELFF. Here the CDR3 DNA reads TGTGCCAGCAGCCGACAGGGGGCGGCTTACACCGGGGAGCTGTTTTTT.

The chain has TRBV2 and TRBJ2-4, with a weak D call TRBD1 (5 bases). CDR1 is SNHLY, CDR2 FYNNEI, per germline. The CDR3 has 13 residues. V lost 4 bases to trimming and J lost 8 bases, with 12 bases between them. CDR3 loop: CASSGGTRDIQYF. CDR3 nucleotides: TGTGCCAGCAGTGGGGGCACCCGGGACATTCAGTACTTC. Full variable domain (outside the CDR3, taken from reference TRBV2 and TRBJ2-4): EPEVTQTPSHQVTQMGQEVILRCVPISNHLYFYWYRQILGQKVEFLVSFYNNEISEKSEIFDDQFSVERPDGSNFTLKIRSTKLEDSAMYFCASSGGTRDIQYFGAGTRLSVL.

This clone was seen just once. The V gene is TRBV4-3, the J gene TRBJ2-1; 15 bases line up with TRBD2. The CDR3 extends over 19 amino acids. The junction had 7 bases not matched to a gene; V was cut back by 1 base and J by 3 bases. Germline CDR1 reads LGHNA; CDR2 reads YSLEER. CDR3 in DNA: TGCGCCAGCAGCCAAGTCTACGGACTAGCGGGGGGGCTCTACAATGAGCAGTTCTTC. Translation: CASSQVYGLAGGLYNEQFF.

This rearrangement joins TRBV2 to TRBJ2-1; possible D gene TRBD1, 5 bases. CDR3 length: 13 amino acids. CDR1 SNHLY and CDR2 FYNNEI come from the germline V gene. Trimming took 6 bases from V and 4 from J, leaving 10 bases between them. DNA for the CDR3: TGTGCCAGCAGGGAGACAGAGTACAATGAGCAGTTCTTC. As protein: CASRETEYNEQFF.

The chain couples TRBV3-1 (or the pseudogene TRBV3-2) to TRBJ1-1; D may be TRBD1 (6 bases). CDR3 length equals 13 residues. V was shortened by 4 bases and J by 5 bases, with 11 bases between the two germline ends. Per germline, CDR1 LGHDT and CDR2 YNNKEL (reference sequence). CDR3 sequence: CASSPWTVTEAFF. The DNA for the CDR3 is TGTGCCAGCAGCCCGTGGACAGTAACTGAAGCTTTCTTT.

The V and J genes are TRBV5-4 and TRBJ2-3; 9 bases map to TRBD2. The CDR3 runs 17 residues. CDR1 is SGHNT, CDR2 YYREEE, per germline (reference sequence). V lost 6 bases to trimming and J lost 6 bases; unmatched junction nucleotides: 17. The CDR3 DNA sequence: TGTGCCAGCACCCAAAGGAGCGGGGGGTATACCCCCGATACGCAGTATTTT. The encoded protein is CASTQRSGGYTPDTQYF.

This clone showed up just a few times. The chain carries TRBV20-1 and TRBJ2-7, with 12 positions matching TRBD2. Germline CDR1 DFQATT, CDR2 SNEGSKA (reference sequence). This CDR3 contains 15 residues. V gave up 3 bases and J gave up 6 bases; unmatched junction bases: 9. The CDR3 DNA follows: TGCAGTGCTAGTAGATCTAGCGGGAGGGCTGTCGAGCAGTACTTC. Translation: CSASRSSGRAVEQYF.

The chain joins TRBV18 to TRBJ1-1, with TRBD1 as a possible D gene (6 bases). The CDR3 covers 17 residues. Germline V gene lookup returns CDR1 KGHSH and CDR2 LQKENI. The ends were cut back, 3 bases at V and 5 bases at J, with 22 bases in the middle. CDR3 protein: CASSPFDQRGAMTEAFF. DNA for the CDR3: TGTGCCAGCTCACCGTTCGACCAGCGGGGGGCGATGACTGAAGCTTTCTTT.

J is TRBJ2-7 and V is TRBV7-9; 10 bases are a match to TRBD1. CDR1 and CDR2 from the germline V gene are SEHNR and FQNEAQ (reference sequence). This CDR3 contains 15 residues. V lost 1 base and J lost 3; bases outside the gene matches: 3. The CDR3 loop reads CASSLGDRGLYEQYF. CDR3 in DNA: TGTGCCAGCAGCTTAGGTGACAGGGGGCTCTACGAGCAGTACTTC.

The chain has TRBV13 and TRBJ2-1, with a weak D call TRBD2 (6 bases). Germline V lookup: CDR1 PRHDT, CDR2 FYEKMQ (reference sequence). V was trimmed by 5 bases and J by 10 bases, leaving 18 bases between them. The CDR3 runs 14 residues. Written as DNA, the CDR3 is TGTGCCAGCAGCCAGATGACACTGGCGGGGGAGCAGTTCTTC. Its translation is CASSQMTLAGEQFF.

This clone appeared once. CDR3 coding DNA: TGTGCCAGCAGCAAAGGATTGGGGCGGGAGGGTACCTACGAGCAGTACTTC. This codes for CASSKGLGREGTYEQYF. J is TRBJ2-7 and V is TRBV21-1; the DNA was not compared with TRBD2, the D call given in the table. TRBV21-1 is a documented pseudogene. The CDR3 runs 17 residues.

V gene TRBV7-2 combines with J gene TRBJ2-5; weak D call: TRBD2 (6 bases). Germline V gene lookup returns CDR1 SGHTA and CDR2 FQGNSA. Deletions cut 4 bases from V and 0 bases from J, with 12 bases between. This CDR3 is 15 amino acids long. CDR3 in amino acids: CASSSGTLYQETQYF. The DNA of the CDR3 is TGTGCCAGCAGCTCCGGGACTTTGTACCAAGAGACCCAGTACTTC.

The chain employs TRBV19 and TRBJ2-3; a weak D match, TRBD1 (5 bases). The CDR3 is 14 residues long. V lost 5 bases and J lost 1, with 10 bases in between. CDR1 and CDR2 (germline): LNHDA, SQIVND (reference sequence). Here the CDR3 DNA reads TGTGCCAGTAGTGGTGTAGGGGGCACAGATACGCAGTATTTT. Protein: CASSGVGGTDTQYF.

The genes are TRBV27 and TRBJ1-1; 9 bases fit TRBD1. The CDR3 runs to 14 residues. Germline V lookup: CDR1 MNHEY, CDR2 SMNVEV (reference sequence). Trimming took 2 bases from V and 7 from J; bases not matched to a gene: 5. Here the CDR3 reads CASSLAWTGDEAFF. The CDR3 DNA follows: TGTGCCAGCAGTTTAGCGTGGACAGGGGATGAAGCTTTCTTT.

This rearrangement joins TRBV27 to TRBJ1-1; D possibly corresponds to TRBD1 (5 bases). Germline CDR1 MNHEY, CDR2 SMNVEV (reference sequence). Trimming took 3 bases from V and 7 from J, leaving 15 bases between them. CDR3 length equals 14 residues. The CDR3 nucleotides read TGTGCCAGCAGTTTTGGGGGGACGATTGGTGAAGCTTTCTTT. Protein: CASSFGGTIGEAFF.

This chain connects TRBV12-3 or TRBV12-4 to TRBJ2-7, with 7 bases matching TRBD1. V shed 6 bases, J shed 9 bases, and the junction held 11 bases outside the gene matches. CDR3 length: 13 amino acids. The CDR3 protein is CASSSGTELGQYF. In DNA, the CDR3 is TGTGCCAGCAGCTCCGGGACAGAGCTAGGGCAGTACTTC.

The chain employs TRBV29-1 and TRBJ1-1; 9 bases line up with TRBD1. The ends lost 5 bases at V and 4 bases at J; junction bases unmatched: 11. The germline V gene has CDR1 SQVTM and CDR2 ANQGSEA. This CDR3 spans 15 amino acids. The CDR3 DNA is TGCAGCGTTAACTCCCCGGGACAGGGCGGCACTGAAGCTTTCTTT. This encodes CSVNSPGQGGTEAFF.

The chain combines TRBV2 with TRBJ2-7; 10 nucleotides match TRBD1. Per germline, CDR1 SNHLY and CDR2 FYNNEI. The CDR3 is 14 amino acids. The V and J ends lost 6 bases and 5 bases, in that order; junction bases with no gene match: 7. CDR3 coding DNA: TGTGCCAGCAGCAATGACAGGGGGCTTCACGAGCAGTACTTC. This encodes CASSNDRGLHEQYF.

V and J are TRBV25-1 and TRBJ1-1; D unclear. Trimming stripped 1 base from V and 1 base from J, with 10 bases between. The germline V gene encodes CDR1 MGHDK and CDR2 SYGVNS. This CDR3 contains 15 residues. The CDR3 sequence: CASSEWSGWNTEAFF. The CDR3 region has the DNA TGTGCCAGCAGTGAATGGAGCGGCTGGAACACTGAAGCTTTCTTT.

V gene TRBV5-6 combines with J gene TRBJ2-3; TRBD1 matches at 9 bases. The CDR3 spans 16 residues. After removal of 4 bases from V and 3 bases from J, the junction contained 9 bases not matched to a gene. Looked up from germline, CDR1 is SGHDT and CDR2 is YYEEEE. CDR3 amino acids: CASSLLGDRATDTQYF. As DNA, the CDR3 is TGTGCCAGCAGCCTCCTCGGGGACAGGGCTACAGATACGCAGTATTTT.

In nucleotides, the CDR3 is TGTGCCAGCAGTGGATTCGGTGCAGGGCCTGGGGCCAACGTCCTGACTTTC. It encodes CASSGFGAGPGANVLTF. The chain carries TRBV2 and TRBJ2-6; TRBD1 might be the D (5 bases). CDR1 and CDR2 from the germline V gene are SNHLY and FYNNEI. This CDR3 has 17 residues. With 4 bases removed from V and 2 bases from J, the gap between germline ends came to 15 bases. Full variable domain (remainder filled in from reference TRBV2 and TRBJ2-6): EPEVTQTPSHQVTQMGQEVILRCVPISNHLYFYWYRQILGQKVEFLVSFYNNEISEKSEIFDDQFSVERPDGSNFTLKIRSTKLEDSAMYFCASSGFGAGPGANVLTFGAGSRLTVL.

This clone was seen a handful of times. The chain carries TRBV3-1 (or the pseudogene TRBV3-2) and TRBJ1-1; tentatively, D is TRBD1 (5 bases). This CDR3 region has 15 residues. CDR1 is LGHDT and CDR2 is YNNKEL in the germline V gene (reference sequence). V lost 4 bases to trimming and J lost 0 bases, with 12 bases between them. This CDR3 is CASSRNPTVNTEAFF. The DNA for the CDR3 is TGTGCCAGCAGCCGAAACCCGACAGTGAACACTGAAGCTTTCTTT.

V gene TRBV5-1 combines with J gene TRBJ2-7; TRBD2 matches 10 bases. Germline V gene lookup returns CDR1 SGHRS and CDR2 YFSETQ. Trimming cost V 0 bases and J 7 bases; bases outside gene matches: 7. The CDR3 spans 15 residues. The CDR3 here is CASSLASGGPREQYF. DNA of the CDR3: TGCGCCAGCAGCTTGGCTAGCGGGGGCCCGAGGGAGCAGTACTTC.

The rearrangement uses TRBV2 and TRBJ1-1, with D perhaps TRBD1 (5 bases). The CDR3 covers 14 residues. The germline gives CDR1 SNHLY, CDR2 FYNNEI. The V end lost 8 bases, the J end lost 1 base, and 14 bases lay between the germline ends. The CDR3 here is CASSSWGRNTEAFF. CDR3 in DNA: TGTGCCAGCTCGTCTTGGGGCAGGAACACTGAAGCTTTCTTT. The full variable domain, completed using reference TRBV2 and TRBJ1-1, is EPEVTQTPSHQVTQMGQEVILRCVPISNHLYFYWYRQILGQKVEFLVSFYNNEISEKSEIFDDQFSVERPDGSNFTLKIRSTKLEDSAMYFCASSSWGRNTEAFFGQGTRLTVV.